This T cell receptor beta chain appears in the sequencing data of a study of CD8+ T cells in alopecia areata. Findings and limits, study-wide: Clonality was higher in lesional than normal scalp, especially in alopecia totalis/universalis. Scalp repertoires also include resident alphabeta T cells from normal skin. Sharing of TCR sequences between patients (possibly for HLA-related reasons) was less clear than in mice.

The CDR3 contains 13 residues. V was cut by 2 bases and J by 0 bases, with 5 bases left in between. Germline values: CDR1 SGDLS, CDR2 YYNGEE. Sorted out of PBMCs were CD4+ T cells and CD8+ T cells. Reverse transcription of extracted RNA yielded cDNA, which provided the sequencing template. TCRdb keeps only in-frame clones here, not all; method: immunoSEQ multiplex PCR. The sample consists of over 150,000 clones, approximately 60% of them appearing once. Note on this clone: Its antigen is as yet unknown.

The sequence came from a human donor in good health. The chain links TRBV9 to TRBJ1-2; no definite D call. The material sequenced was CD8+ T cells sorted from blood. CDR3 DNA sequence: TGTGCCAGCAGCGTGGCCGCTAACTATGGCTACACCTTC. The encoded protein is CASSVAANYGYTF. Combining the CDR3 with reference TRBV9 and TRBJ1-2 gives the whole variable domain DSGVTQTPKHLITATGQRVTLRCSPRSGDLSVYWYQQSLDQGLQFLIQYYNGEERAKGNILERFSAQQFPDLHSELNLSSLELGDSALYFCASSVAANYGYTFGSGTRLTVV.